Listed here is a single TCR beta chain. As yet, its antigen is unknown. The DNA ends 3 residues before the CDR3 does, and the rest of the CDR3 is filled in from the germline J gene. The sample is drawn from a study of T cells in women clearing cervical HPV infection. The CDR3 runs 15 residues. CDR1 and CDR2 (germline): GTSNPN, SVGIG (reference sequence). After removal of 3 bases from V and 5 bases from J, the junction contained 7 bases not matched to a gene. Whole-study findings and limits: TRBV6-7 abundance was lower in cases than controls (around 0.1% versus 0.15%).

The assay was immunoSEQ multiplex PCR, and TCRdb's table has in-frame clones only and misses some. The repertoire table contains some 31,000 clones. The sample was blood buffy coat. The genes are TRBV30 and TRBJ2-1; 10 bases line up with TRBD2. This receptor was obtained from a woman between 18 and 70 years old with a cervical HPV16 infection that either progressed to CIN3+ or cleared (not recorded which). Partial CDR3 DNA: TGTGCCTGGAGCAAAAAAGGACTAGCGGACAATGAG. This gives the protein CAWSKKGLADNE. The full CDR3 reads CAWSKKGLADNEQFF. The full variable domain, completed using reference TRBV30 and TRBJ2-1, is SQTIHQWPATLVQPVGSPLSLECTVEGTSNPNLYWYRQAAGRGLQLLFYSVGIGQISSEVPQNLSASRPQDRQFILSSKKLLLSDSGFYLCAWSKKGLADNEQFFGPGTRLTVL.